Listed here are 17 T cell receptor beta chains from one sample, sequenced in a study of OX40 agonist ivuxolimab in advanced cancers. The library relied on the immunoSEQ multiplex PCR assay. TCRdb retrieved this table from immuneACCESS and kept in-frame rearrangements only. Not all clones are present; in checked studies, unresolved V genes account for under half, and no reason is known for the remainder. The sample yields 55,000 to 70,000 clones; about 88% were counted once. The ten largest clones represent 1% to 1.5% of the sample. This sample comprised CD4+ or CD8+ T cells sorted from blood, obtained in a trial of the OX40 agonist ivuxolimab. The source is an adult with an advanced solid tumor such as melanoma, head and neck, liver or kidney cancer.

The chain employs TRBV5-1 and TRBJ1-2; TRBD1 might be the D (5 bases). Germline CDR1 SGHRS, CDR2 YFSETQ. This CDR3 comprises 14 residues. Trimming took off 4 bases at V and 2 bases at J, with 12 bases between the two ends. For the CDR3, the DNA is TGCGCCAGCAGCAGGGAGGGGTCAAACTATGGCTACACCTTC. This sequence encodes CASSREGSNYGYTF.

The chain is built from TRBV18 and TRBJ1-6; D remains ambiguous. The CDR3 totals 16 residues. Germline CDR1 reads KGHSH; CDR2 reads LQKENI. Deletions cut 2 bases from V and 6 bases from J, with 14 bases between. CDR3 DNA sequence: TGTGCCAGCTCACCAGGTAGTGGAGCCGCTAATTCACCCCTCCACTTT. It specifies CASSPGSGAANSPLHF. Variable domain in full (rest from reference TRBV18 and TRBJ1-6): NAGVMQNPRHLVRRRGQEARLRCSPMKGHSHVYWYRQLPEEGLKFMVYLQKENIIDESGMPKERFSAEFPKEGPSILRIQQVVRGDSAAYFCASSPGSGAANSPLHFGNGTRLTVT.

The V and J genes are TRBV6-1 and TRBJ2-5; no firm D call. CDR1 and CDR2 (germline): MNHNS, SASEGT. The V gene lost 4 bases and the J gene lost 2 bases, with 8 bases spanning the gap. The CDR3 extends over 13 amino acids. The chain's CDR3 is CASSGDPQETQYF. CDR3 coding DNA: TGTGCCAGCAGTGGCGACCCTCAAGAGACCCAGTACTTC.

This clone was detected only once. This sequence joins TRBV5-4 and TRBJ2-5; TRBD2 matches at 9 bases. CDR3 size: 14 residues. Germline V gene sequence: CDR1 SGHNT, CDR2 YYREEE (reference sequence). V was pared by 1 base and J by 5 bases, with 3 bases of the junction left unmatched. CDR3 in DNA: TGTGCCAGCAGCTTGCGGCGGGGGGGGGAGACCCAGTACTTC. Encoded protein: CASSLRRGGETQYF.

The rearrangement links TRBV5-1 to TRBJ2-2; 9 nucleotides align to TRBD2. The germline V gene has CDR1 SGHRS and CDR2 YFSETQ. The CDR3 spans 16 residues. Germline trimming cut 5 bases from V and 5 bases from J; bases unmatched to any gene: 10. This CDR3 reads CASSPGAGGRTGELFF. The CDR3 DNA follows: TGCGCCAGCAGTCCTGGCGCGGGGGGGCGGACCGGGGAGCTGTTTTTT.

The chain links TRBV18 to TRBJ1-2; TRBD1 matches at 8 bases. The V and J ends lost 3 bases and 4 bases, in that order; junction bases with no gene match: 7. The germline CDR1 and CDR2 sequences are KGHSH and LQKENI. The CDR3 runs 15 residues. DNA for the CDR3: TGTGCCAGCTCACCGGCGGACAGGGCCGGCTATGGCTACACCTTC. This encodes CASSPADRAGYGYTF.

The V and J genes are TRBV4-1 and TRBJ1-3; D is unclear. The ends were cut back, 4 bases at V and 4 bases at J, with 8 bases in the middle. This CDR3 has 13 amino acids. CDR1 is MGHRA, CDR2 YSYEKL, per germline. This CDR3 reads CASSRNQGNTIYF. The CDR3 DNA is TGCGCCAGCAGCCGGAACCAGGGAAACACCATATATTTT.

The chain couples TRBV19 to TRBJ2-6; 7 bases match TRBD1. This CDR3 region has 16 residues. J gave up 3 bases and V 5 bases, and 7 bases lay outside the gene matches. Germline V lookup: CDR1 LNHDA, CDR2 SQIVND (reference sequence). The DNA for the CDR3 is TGTGCCAGTAGTCTGGAGACAGGGCTTGGGGCCAACGTCCTGACTTTC. This encodes CASSLETGLGANVLTF.

The chain combines TRBV30 with TRBJ1-2; unclear D gene. This CDR3 has 11 residues. V gave up 8 bases and J gave up 7 bases, with 14 bases separating them. Germline V lookup: CDR1 GTSNPN, CDR2 SVGIG (reference sequence). The CDR3 loop is CAGGRLGGYTF. In DNA, the CDR3 is TGTGCCGGTGGCCGTTTGGGTGGCTACACCTTC.

There are a few counts of this clone. The chain recombines TRBV5-1 with TRBJ2-3; D is possibly TRBD2 (5 bases). The CDR3 length is 15 residues. Germline CDR1 is SGHRS and CDR2 is YFSETQ. Trimming cost V 0 bases and J 6 bases, with 14 bases left between them. CDR3 amino acids: CASSLEALAPDTQYF. The DNA of the CDR3 is TGCGCCAGCAGCTTGGAGGCCCTAGCACCCGATACGCAGTATTTT.

The sample holds a few counts of this clone. The chain employs TRBV5-5 and TRBJ1-1, with TRBD1 matching over 9 bases. Germline V gives CDR1 SGHKS, CDR2 YYEKEE (reference sequence). CDR3 length equals 14 residues. J gave up 0 bases and V 6 bases, and 3 bases lay outside the gene matches. The CDR3 DNA sequence: TGTGCCAGCACGGGACAGGGATTGAACACTGAAGCTTTCTTT. The encoded protein is CASTGQGLNTEAFF.

The chain employs TRBV5-1 and TRBJ2-3, with 13 positions matching TRBD2. Germline-derived CDR1 and CDR2 are SGHRS and YFSETQ. CDR3 length equals 18 residues. The V gene end was trimmed by 4 bases and the J gene end by 0 bases; junction bases not matched to a gene: 8. The CDR3 sequence is CASSLTRTSGGSTDTQYF. The CDR3, as DNA: TGCGCCAGCAGCCTTACCCGGACTAGCGGGGGCAGCACAGATACGCAGTATTTT.

The chain recombines TRBV5-6 with TRBJ1-5; 7 bases agree with TRBD1. CDR3 length: 15 amino acids. Losses at the gene ends were 3 bases for V and 4 bases for J; bases not matched to a gene: 7. The germline V gene has CDR1 SGHDT and CDR2 YYEEEE. CDR3 sequence: CASSSETGINQPQHF. The CDR3 DNA reads TGTGCCAGCAGCTCGGAGACAGGGATAAATCAGCCCCAGCATTTT. Variable domain in full (rest from reference TRBV5-6 and TRBJ1-5): DAGVTQSPTHLIKTRGQQVTLRCSPKSGHDTVSWYQQALGQGPQFIFQYYEEEERQRGNFPDRFSGHQFPNYSSELNVNALLLGDSALYLCASSSETGINQPQHFGDGTRLSIL.

This chain connects TRBV18 to TRBJ2-7, with 8 bases fitting TRBD1. Trimming removed 4 bases from V and 3 bases from J; junction bases left unmatched: 2. The germline gives CDR1 KGHSH, CDR2 LQKENI. The CDR3 contains 13 residues. CDR3 in DNA: TGTGCCAGCTCACGGGGACAGGACTACGAGCAGTACTTC. This translates into CASSRGQDYEQYF.

The chain carries TRBV19 and TRBJ1-2; a weak D match, TRBD1 (5 bases). V lost 7 bases, J lost 3 bases, and 15 bases lay in between. The germline CDR1 and CDR2 sequences are LNHDA and SQIVND (reference sequence). CDR3 length equals 14 residues. The CDR3: CASMEVGHDYGYTF. The CDR3 region has the DNA TGTGCCAGTATGGAAGTAGGACACGACTATGGCTACACCTTC. Complete variable domain (other parts from reference TRBV19 and TRBJ1-2): DGGITQSPKYLFRKEGQNVTLSCEQNLNHDAMYWYRQDPGQGLRLIYYSQIVNDFQKGDIAEGYSVSREKKESFPLTVTSAQKNPTAFYLCASMEVGHDYGYTFGSGTRLTVV.

This clone was recorded once. V and J are TRBV7-8 and TRBJ1-5; a weak D match, TRBD1 (5 bases). This CDR3 contains 15 residues. V was cut by 1 base and J by 6 bases, with 13 bases left in between. The germline V gene encodes CDR1 SGHVS and CDR2 FQNEAQ. This CDR3 is CASSLGRFGGQPQHF. As DNA, the CDR3 is TGTGCCAGCAGCTTAGGACGCTTTGGGGGTCAGCCCCAGCATTTT.

CDR3 DNA sequence: TGCGCCAGCAGCTTGGCCACAGGGGTTGGAACTGAAGCTTTCTTT. Amino acids: CASSLATGVGTEAFF. The chain is built from TRBV5-1 and TRBJ1-1; 7 bases agree with TRBD1. Germline V CDR1 and CDR2: SGHRS, YFSETQ. The V segment lost 0 bases and the J segment 5 bases; nucleotides outside the gene matches: 7. This CDR3 region has 15 residues.